The sequence of this TCR beta chain was determined in a study of cytomegalovirus exposure and HLA in healthy donors. The PCR used 60 Vbeta and 13 Jbeta primers. Assay: immunoSEQ multiplex PCR; the TCRdb copy retains only in-frame clones and omits some. The repertoire table contains about 77,000 clones. V dropped 6 bases and J dropped 9; count of bases not matched to a gene: 8. This CDR3 contains 14 residues. Germline V lookup: CDR1 MNHNS, CDR2 SASEGT. Whereas donors were nominally healthy upon sampling, unrecorded immune exposures were probable. The sequencing sample was made of PBMCs. This TCR was recovered from a man between 45 and 60 years old in good health and CMV-seropositive. The chain links TRBV6-1 to TRBJ2-1, with 10 bases that match TRBD2. CDR3 sequence: CASRSAGGPGEQFF. In DNA, the CDR3 is TGTGCCAGCAGGTCAGCGGGAGGGCCCGGTGAGCAGTTCTTC.